The 27 T cell receptor beta chains listed next were all sequenced from one sample in a study of T cells in Graves' hyperthyroidism and ophthalmopathy. Amplified TCR beta CDR3 regions came from RNA transcripts. A first-round RT-PCR of the TCR CDR3 used the HTBI primer set. TCRdb fed the multiplex PCR reads into MiXCR, producing one record per CDR3 protein. The sample lists 350,000 to 400,000 distinct CDR3 sequences, about 19% seen once, with roughly 3.5% in the top ten. What was sequenced was blood. The origin of the receptors is a woman aged 18-29 years with Graves' hyperthyroidism.

This clonotype was detected many times. This sequence joins TRBV30 and TRBJ2-7, with TRBD1 as a possible D gene (6 bases). This CDR3 has 15 residues. Trimming removed 4 bases from V and 5 bases from J, with 21 bases in between. The germline V gene encodes CDR1 GTSNPN and CDR2 SVGIG (reference sequence). This CDR3 reads CAWKKGTLVRDEQYF. Written as DNA, the CDR3 is TGTGCCTGGAAGAAAGGGACACTAGTAAGGGACGAGCAGTACTTC.

This clonotype was observed at least ten times. The rearrangement joins TRBV29-1 to TRBJ1-1; no firm D call. The CDR3 runs to 12 residues. Germline CDR1 is SQVTM and CDR2 is ANQGSEA. Trimming took off 4 bases at V and 4 bases at J, with 10 bases between the two ends. The CDR3 protein is CSVVPGFTEAFF. CDR3 bases: TGCAGCGTTGTCCCCGGGTTCACTGAAGCTTTCTTT. The full variable domain, with the rest looked up from reference TRBV29-1 and TRBJ1-1, is SAVISQKPSRDICQRGTSLTIQCQVDSQVTMMFWYRQQPGQSLTLIATANQGSEATYESGFVIDKFPISRPNLTFSTLTVSNMSPEDSSIYLCSVVPGFTEAFFGQGTRLTVV.

There are many counts of this clonotype. V and J are TRBV6-1 and TRBJ1-5; 8 nucleotides match TRBD1. Trimming took 3 bases from V and 7 from J; bases not matched to a gene: 2. CDR1 is MNHNS and CDR2 is SASEGT in the germline V gene. The CDR3 runs to 13 residues. The CDR3 spells CASSDRGQQPQHF. Here the CDR3 DNA reads TGTGCCAGCAGTGACAGGGGGCAGCAGCCCCAGCATTTT.

Remarks on this clonotype: This may stem from a read error, because a much larger clone lies one nucleotide away. The chain combines TRBV12-3 or TRBV12-4 with TRBJ1-2, with D maybe TRBD1 (6 bases). The CDR3 runs 15 residues. The CDR3 loop is CASQPFRRGASGHTF. In DNA form, the CDR3 reads TGTGCCAGCCAACCCTTCAGACGGGGGGCGAGTGGCCACACCTTC.

This clonotype came up many times. At one end the junction does not follow the germline gene, possibly because of a read error. The chain joins TRBV6-4 to TRBJ1-1; TRBD1 agrees at 7 bases. In germline, CDR1 is MRHNA, CDR2 SNTAGT. The CDR3 covers 12 residues. CDR3 bases: TGTGCCAGCAGTTACTCCAACAGGGGTCCCTTCTTT. Protein: CASSYSNRGPFF.

This clonotype was observed many times. The chain recombines TRBV24-1 with TRBJ1-2; the D gene is possibly TRBD1 (5 bases). V dropped 5 bases and J dropped 8 bases, with 14 bases sitting between them. Germline CDR1 KGHDR, CDR2 SFDVKD. This CDR3 is built from 13 residues. The CDR3, as DNA: TGTGCCACCAGTGTGTCGACAGATGGGGGCTACACCTTC. Translated: CATSVSTDGGYTF.

J is TRBJ1-5 and V is TRBV11-2; TRBD1 matches 7 bases. This CDR3 region has 17 residues. Germline V gene lookup returns CDR1 SGHAT and CDR2 FQNNGV. The ends lost 2 bases at V and 1 base at J; junction bases unmatched: 8. The CDR3 here is CASSLRAGGLSNQPQHF. CDR3 DNA sequence: TGTGCCAGCAGCTTAAGAGCAGGGGGTTTGAGCAATCAGCCCCAGCATTTT.

This clonotype was counted only a few times. CDR3 loop: CASSLGTHQPQHF. The CDR3 region has the DNA TGTGCCAGCAGCCTAGGTACTCATCAGCCCCAGCATTTT. The chain employs TRBV27 and TRBJ1-5, with D hard to call. The CDR3 is made up of 13 amino acids. Trimming removed 6 bases from V and 5 bases from J, with 11 bases in between. Germline V gene lookup returns CDR1 MNHEY and CDR2 SMNVEV (reference sequence).

This clonotype was found many times. This chain uses TRBV6-1 with TRBJ1-5, with 8 bases matching TRBD1. V trimming: 5 bases; J trimming: 7 bases; junction bases outside the gene matches: 10. Germline CDR1 MNHNS, CDR2 SASEGT. CDR3 length: 15 amino acids. The CDR3 region has the DNA TGTGCCAGCAGTAGCTTACTTGACAGGGGCCAGCCCCAGCATTTT. Amino acids: CASSSLLDRGQPQHF.

Here the CDR3 reads CASSQGQVNYEQYF. The CDR3 DNA is TGTGCCAGCAGCCAAGGGCAGGTGAACTACGAGCAGTACTTC. The rearrangement joins TRBV4-2 to TRBJ2-7; D is unclear. V was cut by 1 base and J by 3 bases, with 10 bases left in between. This CDR3 contains 14 residues. Germline loops: CDR1 LGHNA, CDR2 YNFKEQ.

Many counts were recorded for this clonotype. The genes are TRBV28 and TRBJ2-7; perhaps TRBD1 as D (6 bases). V dropped 8 bases and J dropped 3 bases, with 14 bases sitting between them. The CDR3 sequence is 13 residues long. Germline lookup yields CDR1 MDHEN and CDR2 SYDVKM. CDR3 DNA: TGTGCCAGCGAGGACAGAACCTACTACGAGCAGTACTTC. Translating gives CASEDRTYYEQYF.

This clonotype has at least ten counts. Written as DNA, the CDR3 is TGTGCCAGTAGTCCGACAGGGCCTAGCAATCAGCCCCAGCATTTT. It translates to CASSPTGPSNQPQHF. The chain couples TRBV19 to TRBJ1-5; 7 positions match TRBD1. CDR3 size: 15 residues. The germline V gene encodes CDR1 LNHDA and CDR2 SQIVND (reference sequence). The V and J ends lost 5 bases and 0 bases, in that order; junction bases with no gene match: 4.

This clonotype was observed at least ten times. The rearrangement uses TRBV6-1 and TRBJ2-5; 9 bases map to TRBD1. The CDR3 is 17 residues long. Trimming removed 6 bases from V and 4 bases from J; junction bases left unmatched: 15. The germline CDR1 and CDR2 sequences are MNHNS and SASEGT. As DNA, the CDR3 is TGTGCCAGCAGGAGGACAGGGGTAATCTCCCTAATAGAGACCCAGTACTTC. Encoded protein: CASRRTGVISLIETQYF.

This clonotype has a count of ten or more. The rearrangement links TRBV30 to TRBJ1-3, with D tentatively TRBD1 (6 bases). The germline V and J ends were trimmed by 3 bases and 4 bases, with 10 bases remaining between them. This CDR3 is built from 13 residues. CDR1 is GTSNPN and CDR2 is SVGIG in the germline V gene (reference sequence). The CDR3, as DNA: TGTGCCTGGAGCAGGGGTACCGGAAACACCATATATTTT. It is translated as CAWSRGTGNTIYF.

This clonotype has a count of ten or more. The rearrangement links TRBV6-4 to TRBJ1-1; maybe TRBD1 (6 bases). Germline CDR1 is MRHNA and CDR2 is SNTAGT. This CDR3 has 14 residues. Trimming cost V 3 bases and J 6 bases, with 14 bases left between them. Here the CDR3 DNA reads TGTGCCAGCAGTGAAAAACAGGGTTCCGCTGAAGCTTTCTTT. Encoded protein: CASSEKQGSAEAFF.

The chain employs TRBV20-1 and TRBJ2-7; 8 bases are shared with TRBD2. J lost 3 bases, V lost 5 bases, and 9 bases had no gene match. CDR3 length equals 14 residues. Germline V lookup: CDR1 DFQATT, CDR2 SNEGSKA (reference sequence). CDR3 loop: CSASRGAGIYEQYF. CDR3 bases: TGCAGTGCTTCGCGGGGGGCCGGGATCTACGAGCAGTACTTC.

This sequence joins TRBV7-2 and TRBJ2-5; 7 bases fit TRBD1. Germline values: CDR1 SGHTA, CDR2 FQGNSA. The CDR3 runs to 13 residues. V was pared by 5 bases and J by 10 bases, with 10 bases of the junction left unmatched. The DNA for the CDR3 is TGTGCCAGCAGCGACAGGGCAGGTGCTAGCCAGTACTTC. As protein: CASSDRAGASQYF.

This clonotype was detected ten times or more. V gene TRBV24-1 combines with J gene TRBJ1-2; a weak D match, TRBD1 (5 bases). The germline V gene encodes CDR1 KGHDR and CDR2 SFDVKD. The V end lost 9 bases, the J end lost 3 bases, and 10 bases lay between the germline ends. CDR3 length: 12 amino acids. The CDR3 nucleotides are TGTGCCACCTCTGCAGGGCACTATGGCTACACCTTC. It codes for CATSAGHYGYTF.

This clonotype was counted between two and nine times. The chain carries TRBV5-1 and TRBJ1-1; D remains unclear. Trimming pared 6 bases from V and 5 bases from J, leaving 20 bases between. CDR3 size: 15 residues. Germline loops: CDR1 SGHRS, CDR2 YFSETQ. CDR3 DNA: TGCGCCAGCAACACCGGGTCTCTGGGAGGAACTGAAGCTTTCTTT. Translated, it gives CASNTGSLGGTEAFF.

This clonotype was recorded at least ten times. V usage is TRBV28 and J usage is TRBJ2-5; 8 nucleotides match TRBD2. With 5 bases clipped from V and 5 bases from J, the junction kept 7 bases outside the gene matches. The CDR3 covers 14 residues. CDR1 and CDR2 (germline): MDHEN, SYDVKM. For the CDR3, the DNA is TGTGCCAGCAGTCTCGGACTAGCTCGGGAGACCCAGTACTTC. Translation gives CASSLGLARETQYF.

This clonotype was found many times. The gene calls are TRBV12-3 or TRBV12-4 and TRBJ1-2; maybe TRBD1 (5 bases). Trimming removed 0 bases from V and 4 bases from J, with 18 bases in between. This CDR3 contains 17 residues. Written as DNA, the CDR3 is TGTGCCAGCAGTTTAGCAAGATTTTCAGGGAATCCCTATGGCTACACCTTC. It codes for CASSLARFSGNPYGYTF.

This clonotype was observed at least ten times. The genes are TRBV29-1 and TRBJ2-7; D unclear. V was shortened by 2 bases and J by 5 bases, with 10 bases between the two germline ends. Germline V gene data show CDR1 as SQVTM and CDR2 as ANQGSEA. This CDR3 region has 12 residues. The CDR3, as DNA: TGCAGCGTTGAAATAGGTTGGGACGAGCAGTACTTC. Translated, it gives CSVEIGWDEQYF.

This chain uses TRBV12-3 or TRBV12-4 with TRBJ1-1, with D perhaps matching TRBD1 (5 bases). The CDR3 runs to 13 residues. V dropped 2 bases and J dropped 7 bases, with 11 bases sitting between them. DNA of the CDR3: TGTGCCAGCAGTTTAAGGGGTTACAATGAAGCTTTCTTT. It yields the protein CASSLRGYNEAFF.

The chain recombines TRBV18 with TRBJ2-7; 7 nucleotides align to TRBD1. V was pared by 3 bases and J by 0 bases, with 8 bases of the junction left unmatched. CDR3 size: 16 residues. CDR1 and CDR2 from the germline V gene are KGHSH and LQKENI. The CDR3 sequence is CASSPTTGRGSYEQYF. The CDR3 nucleotides are TGTGCCAGCTCACCGACGACAGGGAGAGGCTCCTACGAGCAGTACTTC.

The gene calls are TRBV5-1 and TRBJ2-1, with 10 bases fitting TRBD2. CDR1 SGHRS and CDR2 YFSETQ come from the germline V gene. The CDR3 has 14 residues. V lost 4 bases, J lost 5 bases, and 3 bases stayed unmatched. CDR3 DNA sequence: TGCGCCAGCAGCCCAGCGGGGGGGGACAATGAGCAGTTCTTC. Its protein product is CASSPAGGDNEQFF. The full variable domain, in which reference TRBV5-1 and TRBJ2-1 provide the parts outside the CDR3, is KAGVTQTPRYLIKTRGQQVTLSCSPISGHRSVSWYQQTPGQGLQFLFEYFSETQRNKGNFPGRFSGRQFSNSRSEMNVSTLELGDSALYLCASSPAGGDNEQFFGPGTRLTVL.

This clonotype has at least ten counts. The chain is built from TRBV12-5 and TRBJ2-5; D not certain. From germline, CDR1 is LGHNT and CDR2 FRNRAP. The CDR3 has 12 amino acids. V was cut by 6 bases and J by 5 bases, with 10 bases left in between. The CDR3: CASGADSETQYF. In DNA, the CDR3 is TGTGCTAGTGGCGCCGATTCGGAGACCCAGTACTTC.

This clonotype was picked up a small number of times. This sequence joins TRBV12-3 or TRBV12-4 and TRBJ1-1, with no clear D. The CDR3 length is 15 residues. The V end was cut by 7 bases, the J end by 0 bases, with 15 bases between. CDR3 sequence reads: CASTNSGTMNTEAFF. CDR3 DNA sequence: TGTGCCAGCACTAATTCAGGAACTATGAACACTGAAGCTTTCTTT.